The 19 T cell receptor beta chains given below trace back to one sample, sequenced in a study of identical twins. TCRdb used MiXCR to reprocess the 5' RACE reads, holding one entry per CDR3 protein. The sample has 1.5 million to 2 million distinct CDR3 sequences, less than 40% seen once; the top ten hold about 0.3%. Sequenced input: cord blood. The source is a newborn girl in good health.

This chain joins TRBV20-1 and TRBJ1-1; D is unresolved. CDR3 length: 17 residues. V was pared by 0 bases and J by 5 bases, with 22 bases between. Germline V gene lookup returns CDR1 DFQATT and CDR2 SNEGSKA (reference sequence). The CDR3 coding sequence is TGCAGTGCTAGAGATCGAATACCAAGACTCCGTGGGACTGAAGCTTTCTTT. It encodes CSARDRIPRLRGTEAFF.

The sample holds many counts of this clonotype. The rearrangement joins TRBV20-1 to TRBJ2-3; D unclear. Germline CDR1 reads DFQATT; CDR2 reads SNEGSKA (reference sequence). Trimming took off 5 bases at V and 0 bases at J, with 15 bases between the two ends. The CDR3 runs 15 residues. CDR3 residues: CSAPTYTPSTDTQYF. The CDR3 DNA is TGCAGTGCTCCGACATATACCCCTAGCACAGATACGCAGTATTTT.

The chain combines TRBV5-1 with TRBJ1-5; TRBD1 matches 9 bases. In germline, CDR1 is SGHRS, CDR2 YFSETQ. There are 15 residues in the CDR3. With V trimmed by 4 bases and J by 1 base, 3 bases remained unmatched. CDR3 amino acids: CASSMGTGSNQPQHF. The DNA of the CDR3 is TGCGCCAGCAGCATGGGGACAGGGAGCAATCAGCCCCAGCATTTT.

The chain combines TRBV6-1 with TRBJ1-1, with 8 bases identical to TRBD1. The CDR3 is 13 amino acids. Germline lookup yields CDR1 MNHNS and CDR2 SASEGT. Trimming removed 8 bases from V and 4 bases from J; junction bases left unmatched: 6. The CDR3, as DNA: TGTGCCAGCTCGGGACAGGCGGTCACTGAAGCTTTCTTT. Translation: CASSGQAVTEAFF.

The chain joins TRBV4-1 to TRBJ1-2, with D perhaps matching TRBD1 (6 bases). This CDR3 is 14 amino acids long. In germline, CDR1 is MGHRA, CDR2 YSYEKL. Trimming stripped 1 base from V and 6 bases from J, with 12 bases between. The CDR3 sequence: CASSQVRGADGYTF. In DNA, the CDR3 is TGCGCCAGCAGCCAAGTCAGGGGCGCAGATGGCTACACCTTC.

Remarks on this clonotype: A much larger clone sits a single nucleotide away, making a read error possible. This rearrangement joins TRBV10-3 to TRBJ2-4, with 9 bases that match TRBD1. Germline CDR1 ENHRY, CDR2 SYGVKD. The CDR3 contains 15 residues. CDR3 loop: CAISGTGNAKNIRYF. The CDR3 DNA is TGTGCCATCAGCGGGACAGGGAACGCCAAAAACATTCGGTACTTC.

There are a few counts of this clonotype. The genes are TRBV20-1 and TRBJ2-1; 9 bases fit TRBD2. The junction had 6 bases not matched to a gene; V was cut back by 1 base and J by 2 bases. This CDR3 contains 16 residues. Looked up from germline, CDR1 is DFQATT and CDR2 is SNEGSKA (reference sequence). CDR3 coding DNA: TGCAGTGCTAGAGTGAGGCGGACTAGCGCCTACAATGAGCAGTTCTTC. Amino acids: CSARVRRTSAYNEQFF.

The rearrangement uses TRBV20-1 and TRBJ1-1, with D hard to call. Deletions cut 6 bases from V and 0 bases from J, with 11 bases between. Germline V gene sequence: CDR1 DFQATT, CDR2 SNEGSKA (reference sequence). The CDR3 runs to 13 residues. The CDR3 bases are TGCAGTGCCAAGACGGTCATGAACACTGAAGCTTTCTTT. Protein product: CSAKTVMNTEAFF.

As regards this clonotype: A read error may explain this, as a much larger clone is one base away. The gene calls are TRBV3-1 and TRBJ2-4; weak D call: TRBD2 (6 bases). V was clipped by 3 bases and J by 13 bases, with 25 bases between them. The CDR3 has 16 amino acids. Germline V lookup: CDR1 LGHDT, CDR2 YNNKEL (reference sequence). CDR3 sequence: CASSHLRGSSYNEQYF. The CDR3 region has the DNA TGTGCCAGCAGCCATCTGCGGGGTAGCTCCTACAATGAGCAGTACTTC.

This clonotype was detected a few times. The chain joins TRBV4-1 to TRBJ2-1, with a tentative D call TRBD1 (5 bases). The CDR3 runs 17 residues. The germline CDR1 and CDR2 sequences are MGHRA and YSYEKL. Trimming shortened V by 4 bases and J by 4 bases, and 20 bases separated the two germline ends. Here the CDR3 reads CASSLRGPTGLYNEQFF. CDR3 DNA sequence: TGCGCCAGCAGCCTAAGGGGTCCTACCGGGCTGTACAATGAGCAGTTCTTC.

The chain couples TRBV5-4 to TRBJ2-1; 9 nucleotides agree with TRBD2. The CDR3 is 16 amino acids. CDR1 and CDR2 from the germline V gene are SGHNT and YYREEE (reference sequence). V was clipped by 0 bases and J by 4 bases; unmatched bases: 5. The CDR3 loop is CASSLGGGAAYNEQFF. The CDR3 DNA is TGTGCCAGCAGCTTGGGCGGGGGGGCGGCATACAATGAGCAGTTCTTC.

This clonotype was picked up a small number of times. The gene calls are TRBV28 and TRBJ1-1; D possibly corresponds to TRBD1 (5 bases). The CDR3 covers 17 residues. The ends were cut back, 6 bases at V and 5 bases at J, with 25 bases in the middle. Per germline, CDR1 MDHEN and CDR2 SYDVKM. This chain's CDR3 is CASRTPQGIFAGTEAFF. The CDR3 region has the DNA TGTGCCAGCAGGACCCCCCAGGGTATATTCGCGGGGACTGAAGCTTTCTTT.

The rearrangement links TRBV18 to TRBJ2-7; the D gene is possibly TRBD1 (6 bases). Germline lookup yields CDR1 KGHSH and CDR2 LQKENI. Trimming left V 1 base short and J 9 bases short, with 22 bases between. This CDR3 is 16 amino acids long. This CDR3 reads CASSPLGRTVLGRQYF. CDR3 DNA: TGTGCCAGCTCACCACTAGGGCGGACAGTCCTTGGTAGGCAGTACTTC.

The rearrangement links TRBV18 to TRBJ2-7; weak D call: TRBD1 (6 bases). V was cut by 4 bases and J by 4 bases, with 14 bases left in between. Germline V CDR1 and CDR2: KGHSH, LQKENI. This CDR3 is 14 amino acids long. CDR3 region: CASSHGQGLYEQYF. CDR3 DNA sequence: TGTGCCAGCTCACACGGGCAGGGGTTGTACGAGCAGTACTTC.

Details on this clonotype: The junction shows a germline mismatch at one end, possibly a read error. The chain is built from TRBV12-3 or TRBV12-4 and TRBJ2-3, with 8 bases matching TRBD2. The CDR3 contains 16 residues. The CDR3 DNA follows: TGTGCCAGCAGTTTTCGGGCTAGCGGGTGGACAGATCCGCAGTATTTT. Amino acid sequence: CASSFRASGWTDPQYF.

The chain is built from TRBV5-6 and TRBJ1-4; D gene unclear. Germline V lookup: CDR1 SGHDT, CDR2 YYEEEE. Trimming removed 1 base at V and 8 bases at J, with 6 bases between. This CDR3 is built from 12 residues. CDR3 nucleotides: TGTGCCAGCAGCTTGATGAGGGAAAAACTGTTTTTT. This codes for CASSLMREKLFF.

This clonotype was seen at least ten times. The J gene is TRBJ2-7, the V gene TRBV6-5; a possible D gene is TRBD2 (6 bases). With 0 bases removed from V and 5 bases from J, the gap between germline ends came to 14 bases. The CDR3 sequence is 15 residues long. Germline V gene lookup returns CDR1 MNHEY and CDR2 SVGAGI. CDR3 in DNA: TGTGCCAGCAGTTACTCCGGATGGAGGGGAAACGAGCAGTACTTC. This codes for CASSYSGWRGNEQYF.

The chain links TRBV29-1 to TRBJ2-4; D not resolved. The J call is in doubt because the DNA end fits TRBJ2-7 better. CDR3 length equals 11 residues. Per the germline V gene, CDR1 is SQVTM and CDR2 is ANQGSEA. The CDR3 DNA sequence: TGCAGCGTTCGGACCATACACGAGCAGTACTTC. As protein: CSVRTIHEQYF.

This clonotype was picked up a small number of times. The V gene is TRBV5-1, the J gene TRBJ1-2; no clear D. The CDR3 length is 15 residues. Trimming removed 1 base from V and 0 bases from J, with 10 bases in between. CDR1 and CDR2 from the germline V gene are SGHRS and YFSETQ. The CDR3 spells CASSLKVAANYGYTF. CDR3 nucleotide sequence: TGCGCCAGCAGCTTGAAAGTGGCAGCTAACTATGGCTACACCTTC.